The text below deals with one TCR beta chain. The antigen remains unidentified. The data stem from a study of identical twins. Study-wide points: Not following the same donors, the study drew its conclusions from cross-sectional statistical analysis. A lower insertion count was a feature of abundant cord blood beta clonotypes, with no such feature in memory repertoires.

In TCRdb, the 5' RACE reads were re-called with MiXCR into one record per CDR3 protein. The sample has about 790,000 distinct CDR3 sequences; roughly 20% are singletons. Healthy Caucasians were all of the donors. In germline, CDR1 is SQVTM, CDR2 ANQGSEA. Trimming cost V 0 bases and J 3 bases, with 8 bases left between them. This CDR3 region has 13 residues. The sample also formed part of further work on T cells expressing NK-cell markers.

The chain joins TRBV29-1 to TRBJ2-5; D is uncertain. Sequenced input: PBMCs. The receptor was derived from a woman younger than 35 in good health. CDR3 amino acids: CSVEDLREETQYF. The CDR3 region has the DNA TGCAGCGTTGAAGATCTAAGGGAAGAGACCCAGTACTTC.